What follows are 2 T cell receptor beta chains derived from one specimen sequenced in a study of blood T cell dynamics during melanoma immunotherapy. The method was immunoSEQ multiplex PCR; TCRdb's version includes in-frame clones alone and lacks a portion of them. The data hold under 9,500 clones, with approximately 85% observed a single time. Time point: week 3, after first cycle of checkpoint inhibitor. This specimen consisted of blood, obtained from a patient treated with checkpoint blockade. The source is a human donor with melanoma.

The genes are TRBV19 and TRBJ1-4; 7 bases are a match to TRBD1. After removal of 5 bases from V and 4 bases from J, the junction contained 4 bases not matched to a gene. The CDR3 spans 14 residues. In germline, CDR1 is LNHDA, CDR2 SQIVND (reference sequence). The CDR3 coding sequence is TGTGCCAGTAGTGAACAGGGGATTAATGAAAAACTGTTTTTT. Its translation: CASSEQGINEKLFF.

The chain joins TRBV13 to TRBJ1-4; D perhaps matches TRBD1 (6 bases). Trimming removed 3 bases from V and 7 bases from J, with 15 bases in between. The CDR3 spans 15 residues. CDR1 and CDR2 from the germline V gene are PRHDT and FYEKMQ (reference sequence). This CDR3 reads CASSLGGARGEKLFF. The CDR3 region has the DNA TGTGCCAGCAGCTTGGGGGGGGCTCGAGGTGAAAAACTGTTTTTT.